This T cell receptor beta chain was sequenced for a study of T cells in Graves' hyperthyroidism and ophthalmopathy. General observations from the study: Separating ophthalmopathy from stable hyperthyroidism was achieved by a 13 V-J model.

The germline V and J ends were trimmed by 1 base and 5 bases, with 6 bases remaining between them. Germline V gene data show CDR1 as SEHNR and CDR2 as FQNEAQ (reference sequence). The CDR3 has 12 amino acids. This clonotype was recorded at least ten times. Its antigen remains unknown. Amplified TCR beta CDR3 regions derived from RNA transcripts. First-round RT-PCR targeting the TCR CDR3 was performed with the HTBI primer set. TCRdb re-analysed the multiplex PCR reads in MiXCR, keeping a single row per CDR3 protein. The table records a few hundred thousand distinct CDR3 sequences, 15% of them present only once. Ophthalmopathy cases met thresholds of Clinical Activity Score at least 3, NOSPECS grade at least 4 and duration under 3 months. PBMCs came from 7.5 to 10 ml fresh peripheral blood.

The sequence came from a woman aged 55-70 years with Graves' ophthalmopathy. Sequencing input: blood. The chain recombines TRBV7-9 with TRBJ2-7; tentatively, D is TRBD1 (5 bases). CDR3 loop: CASSLGQNEQYF. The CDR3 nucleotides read TGTGCCAGCAGCTTAGGACAGAACGAGCAGTACTTC.